The 24 T cell receptor beta chains presented below share a single source sample, sequenced in a study of blood T cell repertoires in COVID-19. Sequencing used immunoSEQ multiplex PCR; TCRdb keeps in-frame clones, though not all of them. The table has 200,000 to 250,000 clones, about 87% seen once. The sequenced material came from peripheral blood. The source of these receptors is a woman in her 70s with active or convalescent COVID-19.

Only one count was recorded for this clone. The rearrangement links TRBV7-2 to TRBJ2-7; no clear D. The CDR3 sequence is 14 residues long. Per the germline V gene, CDR1 is SGHTA and CDR2 is FQGNSA. The V and J ends lost 0 bases and 5 bases respectively, with 11 bases between them. CDR3 loop: CASSLAPSLNEQYF. The CDR3 DNA is TGTGCCAGCAGCTTAGCCCCTAGTCTTAACGAGCAGTACTTC.

In regard to this clone: This sample includes further DNA sequences coding for the same CDR3. V is TRBV6-5 and J is TRBJ1-1; the D is unclear. V gave up 3 bases and J gave up 2 bases, with 10 bases separating them. The germline V gene has CDR1 MNHEY and CDR2 SVGAGI. The CDR3 length is 14 residues. The CDR3 loop reads CASSYHRVNTEAFF. In nucleotides, the CDR3 is TGTGCCAGCAGTTATCACAGAGTCAACACTGAAGCTTTCTTT.

The chain employs TRBV7-8 and TRBJ1-5, with TRBD1 identical over 8 bases. Germline CDR1 is SGHVS and CDR2 is FQNEAQ. There are 14 residues in the CDR3. With 5 bases clipped from V and 3 bases from J, the junction kept 3 bases outside the gene matches. The CDR3 bases are TGTGCCAGCAGCCTGACAGGGGACAATCAGCCCCAGCATTTT. Translated, it gives CASSLTGDNQPQHF.

The rearrangement joins TRBV11-2 to TRBJ1-5; TRBD1 is a possible D gene (5 bases). V was clipped by 5 bases and J by 3 bases, with 8 bases between them. The V gene's germline CDR1 is SGHAT and CDR2 FQNNGV. The CDR3 has 13 amino acids. Here the CDR3 DNA reads TGTGCCAGCAGCGAAGGGGACAATCAGCCCCAGCATTTT. It encodes CASSEGDNQPQHF.

CDR3: CASSLRTVSGNTIYF. In DNA form, the CDR3 reads TGTGCCAGCAGCCTTAGGACAGTCTCTGGAAACACCATATATTTT. V gene TRBV7-2 combines with J gene TRBJ1-3; possible D gene TRBD1, 6 bases. This CDR3 spans 15 amino acids. V was trimmed by 5 bases and J by 0 bases, leaving 11 bases between them. CDR1 SGHTA and CDR2 FQGNSA come from the germline V gene.

The chain recombines TRBV2 with TRBJ1-2; D call uncertain. Trimming pared 0 bases from V and 4 bases from J, leaving 15 bases between. The CDR3 has 16 amino acids. The germline gives CDR1 SNHLY, CDR2 FYNNEI. In nucleotides, the CDR3 is TGTGCCAGCAGTGAAGCGCCGGGTTCCGGTGGCTATGGCTACACCTTC. It is translated as CASSEAPGSGGYGYTF. The full variable domain, in which reference TRBV2 and TRBJ1-2 provide the parts outside the CDR3, is EPEVTQTPSHQVTQMGQEVILRCVPISNHLYFYWYRQILGQKVEFLVSFYNNEISEKSEIFDDQFSVERPDGSNFTLKIRSTKLEDSAMYFCASSEAPGSGGYGYTFGSGTRLTVV.

The chain uses TRBV27 and TRBJ2-2; TRBD2 agrees at 11 bases. Trimming cost V 4 bases and J 4 bases; bases outside gene matches: 17. The CDR3 is made up of 20 amino acids. The V gene's germline CDR1 is MNHEY and CDR2 SMNVEV (reference sequence). The CDR3 spells CASSYKSLHLAGGGTGELFF. The CDR3 DNA reads as TGTGCCAGCAGTTACAAATCTCTACACCTAGCGGGGGGAGGCACCGGGGAGCTGTTTTTT.

This rearrangement joins TRBV5-6 to TRBJ1-1; the D gene is possibly TRBD1 (5 bases). V lost 9 bases to trimming and J lost 5 bases, with 17 bases between them. Germline CDR1 reads SGHDT; CDR2 reads YYEEEE. CDR3 length: 13 residues. The CDR3 DNA follows: TGTGCCACCACGGGGGACCGCGGAACTGAAGCTTTCTTT. Encoded protein: CATTGDRGTEAFF.

The V call is TRBV19, the J call TRBJ1-4; maybe TRBD1 (6 bases). The germline CDR1 and CDR2 sequences are LNHDA and SQIVND (reference sequence). V gave up 5 bases and J gave up 0 bases, with 13 bases separating them. The CDR3 has 16 residues. The CDR3 DNA reads TGTGCCAGTAGTGTTACAGGGCCGCCAACTAATGAAAAACTGTTTTTT. As protein: CASSVTGPPTNEKLFF.

V usage is TRBV6-5 and J usage is TRBJ2-3, with 11 bases matching TRBD2. The germline gives CDR1 MNHEY, CDR2 SVGAGI. This CDR3 region has 12 residues. CDR3 in DNA: TGTGCTAGCGGGGGGGCCATGGGTACGCAGTATTTT. Protein product: CASGGAMGTQYF.

The rearrangement links TRBV5-1 to TRBJ2-5; tentatively, D is TRBD2 (5 bases). The germline gives CDR1 SGHRS, CDR2 YFSETQ. V was trimmed by 1 base and J by 4 bases, leaving 14 bases between them. This CDR3 has 15 amino acids. CDR3 DNA: TGCGCCAGCAGCTTGAGCGACTACCTGGGAGAGACCCAGTACTTC. Translation: CASSLSDYLGETQYF.

The rearrangement joins TRBV7-3 to TRBJ2-1; the D gene is possibly TRBD1 (5 bases). V was clipped by 5 bases and J by 0 bases, with 8 bases between them. Per germline, CDR1 SGHTA and CDR2 FQGTGA. The CDR3 is 14 amino acids. CDR3 sequence: CASSLTASYNEQFF. CDR3 in DNA: TGTGCCAGCAGCCTGACAGCCTCCTACAATGAGCAGTTCTTC.

The J gene is TRBJ2-7, the V gene TRBV21-1; TRBD1 is the table's D call and was not checked against the DNA. TRBV21-1 is assigned pseudogene status. The CDR3 extends over 15 amino acids. CDR3 DNA sequence: TGTGCCAGCAGCAACCGCCTAGGGGAAAACTACGAGCAGTACTTC. Encoded protein: CASSNRLGENYEQYF.

The rearrangement uses TRBV10-1 and TRBJ1-6; 7 bases align to TRBD1. This CDR3 spans 13 amino acids. J was trimmed by 7 bases and V by 6 bases; bases with no gene match: 3. Germline V gene lookup returns CDR1 WNHNN and CDR2 SYGVQD (reference sequence). Here the CDR3 reads CASRTGYNSPLHF. CDR3 DNA sequence: TGCGCCAGCAGGACAGGGTACAATTCACCCCTCCACTTT.

V is TRBV6-5 and J is TRBJ2-7, with TRBD2 identical over 7 bases. Germline V gene data show CDR1 as MNHEY and CDR2 as SVGAGI. The CDR3 spans 14 residues. Trimming removed 6 bases from V and 5 bases from J; junction bases left unmatched: 10. The CDR3 is CASSGGLVVNEQYF. The CDR3 nucleotides read TGTGCCAGCAGCGGTGGACTAGTTGTGAACGAGCAGTACTTC.

The CDR3 spells CASSLQPGQGQYEQYF. The DNA for the CDR3 is TGTGCCAGCAGCCTACAGCCGGGACAGGGTCAATACGAGCAGTACTTC. J is TRBJ2-7 and V is TRBV7-6, with 9 bases aligning to TRBD1. Germline lookup yields CDR1 SGHVS and CDR2 FNYEAQ. This CDR3 comprises 16 residues. Trimming removed 5 bases from V and 4 bases from J; junction bases left unmatched: 12.

The chain links TRBV28 to TRBJ1-4; the D gene is possibly TRBD1 (5 bases). This CDR3 contains 16 residues. V dropped 2 bases and J dropped 4 bases, with 14 bases sitting between them. Looked up from germline, CDR1 is MDHEN and CDR2 is SYDVKM. This chain's CDR3 is CASSLVGAGLNEKLFF. CDR3 DNA sequence: TGTGCCAGCAGTTTAGTAGGGGCGGGGCTTAATGAAAAACTGTTTTTT.

The chain uses TRBV5-1 and TRBJ1-6, with 12 bases aligning to TRBD1. Germline CDR1 reads SGHRS; CDR2 reads YFSETQ. V lost 2 bases to trimming and J lost 2 bases; unmatched junction nucleotides: 5. The CDR3 has 18 amino acids. CDR3 in amino acids: CASSLGTGGGTYNSPLHF. The CDR3 nucleotides are TGCGCCAGCAGCTTAGGGACAGGGGGCGGAACCTATAATTCACCCCTCCACTTT.

This clone was counted only a few times. V gene TRBV11-2 combines with J gene TRBJ1-2; 8 nucleotides align to TRBD1. Germline V gene data show CDR1 as SGHAT and CDR2 as FQNNGV. V lost 5 bases to trimming and J lost 6 bases; unmatched junction nucleotides: 5. The CDR3 sequence is 13 residues long. CDR3 sequence (DNA): TGTGCCAGCAGCCCGACAGGGGTTGATGGCTACACCTTC. Its translation: CASSPTGVDGYTF.

J is TRBJ1-1 and V is TRBV1; the table gives TRBD1 as D, unverified against the DNA. TRBV1 is designated a pseudogene. The CDR3 totals 18 residues. The CDR3 bases are TGCACCAGCAGCCCCCGAGTGCGACAGGGGACTATGAACACTGAAGCTTTCTTT. Its translation: CTSSPRVRQGTMNTEAFF.

The chain is built from TRBV29-1 and TRBJ2-5, with D possibly being TRBD2 (5 bases). This CDR3 is 15 amino acids long. Germline V gene sequence: CDR1 SQVTM, CDR2 ANQGSEA. Trimming stripped 3 bases from V and 0 bases from J, with 14 bases between. The CDR3 DNA sequence: TGCAGCGTTGAGGAGGCCAGGAGTAACCAAGAGACCCAGTACTTC. Translation gives CSVEEARSNQETQYF.

The V call is TRBV19, the J call TRBJ1-3; possible D gene TRBD1, 5 bases. The germline CDR1 and CDR2 sequences are LNHDA and SQIVND (reference sequence). V lost 7 bases to trimming and J lost 4 bases, with 20 bases between them. The CDR3 consists of 16 residues. The CDR3 is CASTDTSQVLGNTIYF. In DNA form, the CDR3 reads TGTGCCAGTACCGATACTTCACAGGTTTTGGGAAACACCATATATTTT.

DNA for the CDR3: TGCGCCAGCAGCCAAGTCAGGAATCAGCCCCAGCATTTT. Translating it yields CASSQVRNQPQHF. The rearrangement joins TRBV4-1 to TRBJ1-5; no definite D call. Germline CDR1 is MGHRA and CDR2 is YSYEKL. V was trimmed by 1 base and J by 4 bases, leaving 5 bases between them. This CDR3 region has 13 residues.

The rearrangement links TRBV15 to TRBJ1-5; TRBD1 agrees at 7 bases. This CDR3 spans 15 amino acids. The germline V gene encodes CDR1 LNHNV and CDR2 YYDKDF (reference sequence). V was clipped by 3 bases and J by 9 bases; unmatched bases: 11. CDR3 protein: CATSREQGRPVPQHF. CDR3 DNA: TGTGCCACCAGCAGGGAACAGGGGCGGCCTGTGCCCCAGCATTTT.